The present T cell receptor (beta chain) was sequenced within a study of blood T cell repertoires in COVID-19. Overall study: Samples came from the United States, Italy and Spain, spanning acute and convalescent COVID-19.

Original processing notes: Scientists estimated how many nucleated cells there were by amplifying reference gene primers. Clones were sequenced by immunoSEQ multiplex PCR, and TCRdb holds only the in-frame ones, with some missing. V and J calls and clone size are given by that table; D and trimming were obtained from the DNA. Of roughly 220,000 clones listed, roughly 84% are singletons. V was trimmed by 1 base and J by 5 bases, leaving 12 bases between them. The CDR3 extends over 15 amino acids. Germline V gives CDR1 LNHNV, CDR2 YYDKDF (reference sequence). The sequenced material came from peripheral blood. The rearrangement uses TRBV15 and TRBJ1-5; TRBD1 is a possible D gene (5 bases). The source of this sequence is an older woman with acute or convalescent COVID-19. CDR3 amino acids: CATSRAGDLDQPQHF. In DNA, the CDR3 is TGTGCCACCAGCAGAGCGGGGGATTTGGATCAGCCCCAGCATTTT.